This T cell receptor beta chain was sequenced for a study of cytomegalovirus exposure and HLA in healthy donors. Trimming removed 8 bases at V and 4 bases at J, with 9 bases between. Germline values: CDR1 LNHDA, CDR2 SQIVND (reference sequence). The CDR3 totals 12 residues. Researchers ran the PCR with 60 Vbeta and 13 Jbeta primers. Repertoires were generated with immunoSEQ multiplex PCR, while TCRdb's copy carries only in-frame clones and drops some. Of about 110,000 clones listed, around 75% are singletons. The clonotype comes from a man aged 35-49 years in good health and CMV-seronegative. The genes are TRBV19 and TRBJ1-5; no clear D gene. The sample consisted of PBMCs. The CDR3 loop reads CASSNPNQPQHF. CDR3 nucleotide sequence: TGTGCCAGTTCTAATCCGAATCAGCCCCAGCATTTT.